This TCR beta chain was documented in a study of identical twins. Study-level results: Models underestimated out-of-frame TCR alpha sharing in monozygotic twins.

TCRdb called the 5' RACE reads again in MiXCR, with one record for every CDR3 protein. The table shows some 190,000 distinct CDR3 sequences, with about 16% occurring only once. This CDR3 region has 14 residues. V was cut by 2 bases and J by 4 bases, with 11 bases left in between. Germline assignment: CDR1 MNHEY and CDR2 SVGAGI. This clonotype was detected only a few times. Its cognate antigen is unknown. These same data were also listed under a study on T cells expressing NK-cell markers. As that report states: Source material for TCR beta repertoires consisted of sorted CD3+CD56+NKG2C+, CD3+CD56+NKG2C- and CD3+CD56-NKG2C+ T cells. Eight donors were sequenced, of whom seven were HCMV-seropositive, while the remaining one was HCMV-seronegative.

This TCR was recovered from a woman between 18 and 29 years old in good health. Sequencing was carried out using CD8+ T cells sorted from blood. The chain has TRBV6-5 and TRBJ1-1; D is unclear. The chain's CDR3 is CASSYVWGGTEAFF. The CDR3 DNA sequence: TGTGCCAGCAGTTACGTGTGGGGAGGCACTGAAGCTTTCTTT.